The clone carrying this T cell receptor (beta chain) appeared a few times. This CDR3 is 15 amino acids long. J lost 3 bases, V lost 1 base, and 4 bases had no gene match. Germline-derived CDR1 and CDR2 are KGHSH and LQKENI. These data come from a study of response to subunit inactivated influenza vaccine. TCRdb recomputed calls from the RT-PCR reads with MiXCR, one row per CDR3 protein. The sample has more than 450,000 distinct CDR3 sequences; about 11% are singletons. The data also belong to a second study, concerning T cells expressing NK-cell markers. Per that study: Template switching by 5'RACE with UMIs generated the TCR beta cDNA.

The sample here was PBMCs from blood, taken on the day of vaccination. This chain uses TRBV18 with TRBJ2-5; 8 positions agree with TRBD2. The receptor was derived from a man aged 45 to 65 who received an inactivated influenza vaccine. The DNA for the CDR3 is TGTGCCAGCTCACCACAGTTCGGGGGGGAAGAGACCCAGTACTTC. It yields the protein CASSPQFGGEETQYF.